The clone carrying this T cell receptor (beta chain) has a handful of counts. Its antigen is as yet unknown. Mismatch with germline at one junction end may stem from a read error. Then a second PCR, running about 6 to 12 cycles, was carried out with a sample-barcoded 5' primer and a J-beta primer mix. Sequencing recovered at least 3 million CDR3-containing paired-end reads from each sample. Each CDR3 protein is one row after TCRdb ran MiXCR on the 5' RACE reads. This table holds 1.4 million to 1.5 million distinct CDR3 sequences, roughly 40% found once. CDR1 and CDR2 from the germline V gene are MNHEY and SVGAGI. The CDR3 contains 11 residues. Caucasian individuals from Russia who were healthy and aged roughly 6 to 100 acted as donors. This sample is drawn from a study of blood T cells in healthy people across ages. Notes on the study in general: Fewer expanded clones and more diversity marked long-lived versus aged donors.

The chain uses TRBV6-5 and TRBJ1-1; no clear D gene. This clonotype was obtained from a woman between 18 and 29 years old in good health. The material sequenced was blood. This CDR3 is CASGPHAEAFF. In DNA, the CDR3 is TGTGCCAGCGGTCCCCATGCTGAGGCTTTCTTT.